This T cell receptor beta chain was documented in a study of blood T cells in healthy people across ages. Broader study findings: As age increased, TCR beta diversity per million T cells fell in a roughly linear fashion.

In germline, CDR1 is MNHEY, CDR2 SMNVEV (reference sequence). V lost 3 bases and J 7 bases, leaving 7 bases between the germline ends. This CDR3 has 11 amino acids. Notes on this clonotype: The antigen remains unidentified.

Sample-barcoded 5' priming and a J-beta primer mix drove a second PCR of roughly 6 to 12 cycles. TCRdb re-derived calls from the 5' RACE reads in MiXCR, one entry per CDR3 protein. The sample carries about 680,000 distinct CDR3 sequences, about half recorded once. Specimen: blood. The chain carries TRBV27 and TRBJ2-7; D remains unclear. The receptor's source is a woman in her sixties in good health. CDR3 in DNA: TGTGCCAGCAGTTTTTTGACTGAGCAGTACTTC. Encoded protein: CASSFLTEQYF.